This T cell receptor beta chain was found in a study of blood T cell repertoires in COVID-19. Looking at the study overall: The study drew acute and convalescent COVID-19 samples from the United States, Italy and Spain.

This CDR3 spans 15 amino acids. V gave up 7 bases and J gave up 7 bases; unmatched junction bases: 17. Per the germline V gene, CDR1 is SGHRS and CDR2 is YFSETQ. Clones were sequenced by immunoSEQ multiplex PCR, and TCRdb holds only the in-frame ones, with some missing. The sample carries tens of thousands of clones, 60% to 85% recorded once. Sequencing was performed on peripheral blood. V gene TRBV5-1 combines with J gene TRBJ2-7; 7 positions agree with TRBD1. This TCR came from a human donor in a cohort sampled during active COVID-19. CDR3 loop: CASSELGQPVGEQYF. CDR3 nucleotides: TGCGCCAGCTCGGAACTGGGACAGCCTGTGGGGGAGCAGTACTTC.